Included here is one T cell receptor beta chain sequence, with context. The antigen is unknown. The CDR3 runs to 15 residues. CDR1 is SGHVS and CDR2 is FNYEAQ in the germline V gene. With 0 bases clipped from V and 9 bases from J, the junction kept 3 bases outside the gene matches. The data were obtained in a study of beta chain features in type 1 diabetes. Reverse transcribing all isolated RNA meant expressed TCRB transcripts were sequenced. Data came from immunoSEQ multiplex PCR; TCRdb stores just in-frame clones and leaves some out. The sample contains about 340,000 clones, roughly 9% of which appear only once. Study results and limitations: In every one of the four CD4+ subsets, TCRB CDR3s were moderately but significantly shorter in Type 1 diabetes patients.

This clonotype was sampled from a young man with type 1 diabetes. The sequencing sample was made of central memory CD4+ T cells from blood. The chain couples TRBV7-6 to TRBJ2-1; 12 bases line up with TRBD2. The CDR3 DNA follows: TGTGCCAGCAGCTTAGCGCAGGGACTAGCGGGTGAGCAGTTCTTC. It translates to CASSLAQGLAGEQFF. The variable domain in full, completed from reference TRBV7-6 and TRBJ2-1, reads GAGVSQSPRYKVTKRGQDVALRCDPISGHVSLYWYRQALGQGPEFLTYFNYEAQQDKSGLPNDRFSAERPEGSISTLTIQRTEQRDSAMYRCASSLAQGLAGEQFFGPGTRLTVL.